What follows are 14 T cell receptor beta chains derived from one specimen sequenced in a study of T cell responses to AZD1222 COVID-19 vaccine. Generated by immunoSEQ multiplex PCR, the TCRdb table keeps only in-frame clones and is missing some. The table includes some 150,000 clones, roughly 84% detected once. Specimen: peripheral blood, collected 28 days after the second AZD1222 dose. The receptors come from an adult who received the AZD1222 COVID-19 vaccine.

J is TRBJ1-2 and V is TRBV4-1, with D possibly being TRBD1 (6 bases). CDR1 and CDR2 from the germline V gene are MGHRA and YSYEKL. This CDR3 has 17 amino acids. The V end was cut by 0 bases, the J end by 4 bases, with 18 bases between. The CDR3 sequence: CASSQDGVSGRGYGYTF. The CDR3 coding sequence is TGCGCCAGCAGCCAAGATGGGGTTTCGGGCAGGGGCTATGGCTACACCTTC.

This chain joins TRBV18 and TRBJ1-3; the D is unclear. Trimming removed 3 bases from V and 4 bases from J, with 16 bases in between. Germline V gene lookup returns CDR1 KGHSH and CDR2 LQKENI. The CDR3 extends over 16 amino acids. CDR3 nucleotides: TGTGCCAGCTCACCCCTCGGGGAATCAGGAGGAAACACCATATATTTT. Translating gives CASSPLGESGGNTIYF.

The gene calls are TRBV6-6 and TRBJ1-1; D call uncertain. This CDR3 is 16 amino acids long. Germline V CDR1 and CDR2: MNHNY, SVGAGI (reference sequence). Trimming left V 6 bases short and J 7 bases short, with 24 bases between. The CDR3 loop reads CASRPWSISWTHEAFF. CDR3 nucleotides: TGTGCCAGCAGGCCGTGGAGTATAAGCTGGACCCATGAAGCTTTCTTT.

This chain connects TRBV19 to TRBJ2-1; 7 nucleotides match TRBD1. Germline trimming cut 5 bases from V and 4 bases from J; bases unmatched to any gene: 11. This CDR3 comprises 16 residues. Germline assignment: CDR1 LNHDA and CDR2 SQIVND (reference sequence). The CDR3 DNA reads TGTGCCAGTAGTCCAACGACAGGGTTAGGGTACAATGAGCAGTTCTTC. Its protein is CASSPTTGLGYNEQFF. The variable domain in full, completed from reference TRBV19 and TRBJ2-1, reads DGGITQSPKYLFRKEGQNVTLSCEQNLNHDAMYWYRQDPGQGLRLIYYSQIVNDFQKGDIAEGYSVSREKKESFPLTVTSAQKNPTAFYLCASSPTTGLGYNEQFFGPGTRLTVL.

The CDR3 spells CASSQEGAQIYGYTF. The CDR3 DNA follows: TGTGCCAGCAGCCAAGAAGGGGCACAGATCTATGGCTACACCTTC. The chain is built from TRBV4-2 and TRBJ1-2; D is possibly TRBD1 (5 bases). V was clipped by 0 bases and J by 4 bases, with 12 bases between them. CDR1 LGHNA and CDR2 YNFKEQ come from the germline V gene. The length of the CDR3 is 15 residues.

For this clone: The same CDR3 can be traced to other DNA sequences in this sample. The rearrangement uses TRBV10-3 and TRBJ1-1; D is unclear. Germline CDR1 reads ENHRY; CDR2 reads SYGVKD. This CDR3 is built from 12 residues. V was cut by 4 bases and J by 1 base, with 4 bases left in between. For the CDR3, the DNA is TGTGCCATCAGTGGAGGGAACACTGAAGCTTTCTTT. Its protein product is CAISGGNTEAFF.

This clone was counted only a few times. V and J are TRBV4-2 and TRBJ2-7; D remains unclear. CDR3 length: 14 residues. V was pared by 0 bases and J by 1 base, with 7 bases between. Germline values: CDR1 LGHNA, CDR2 YNFKEQ. The CDR3 sequence is CASSQDGTSYEQYF. Here the CDR3 DNA reads TGTGCCAGCAGCCAAGATGGAACATCCTACGAGCAGTACTTC.

The chain employs TRBV6-5 and TRBJ2-3; 8 bases map to TRBD2. CDR1 and CDR2 (germline): MNHEY, SVGAGI. This CDR3 has 15 amino acids. Unmatched junction bases numbered 7, after V lost 7 bases and J lost 1 base. CDR3 DNA: TGTGCCAGCATTAGTCAAGCGGGAGGCACAGATACGCAGTATTTT. Its translation: CASISQAGGTDTQYF.

The chain recombines TRBV19 with TRBJ2-7, with 11 nucleotides matching TRBD1. V trimming: 3 bases; J trimming: 1 base; junction bases outside the gene matches: 8. CDR3 length: 17 residues. In germline, CDR1 is LNHDA, CDR2 SQIVND (reference sequence). The CDR3 bases are TGTGCCAGTAGTATCCGGACAGGGGGCTTATCATCCTACGAGCAGTACTTC. The encoded protein is CASSIRTGGLSSYEQYF.

This chain links TRBV11-2 with TRBJ1-5, with D unclear. CDR1 and CDR2 from the germline V gene are SGHAT and FQNNGV. V was trimmed by 1 base and J by 5 bases, leaving 6 bases between them. This CDR3 has 13 amino acids. DNA for the CDR3: TGTGCCAGCAGCTTAGTATACTATCAGCCCCAGCATTTT. Amino acid sequence: CASSLVYYQPQHF.

The V call is TRBV6-1, the J call TRBJ2-7, with 8 nucleotides matching TRBD1. The J segment lost 2 bases and the V segment lost 3 bases, leaving 6 bases of the junction unmatched. The CDR3 length is 15 residues. Germline V gives CDR1 MNHNS, CDR2 SASEGT. DNA for the CDR3: TGTGCCAGCAGTGAGCGGGACAGGTCCCCCTACGAGCAGTACTTC. Its protein is CASSERDRSPYEQYF.

This sequence joins TRBV10-2 and TRBJ2-7; perhaps TRBD2 as D (6 bases). Germline V gene lookup returns CDR1 WSHSY and CDR2 SAAADI. Trimming took off 0 bases at V and 3 bases at J, with 9 bases between the two ends. The CDR3 has 14 amino acids. CDR3 amino acids: CASSESGGGYEQYF. The CDR3 coding sequence is TGCGCCAGCAGTGAGTCGGGAGGTGGCTACGAGCAGTACTTC.

The V and J genes are TRBV18 and TRBJ2-1; 8 nucleotides align to TRBD2. CDR3 length: 16 amino acids. V was clipped by 0 bases and J by 3 bases; unmatched bases: 4. Germline assignment: CDR1 KGHSH and CDR2 LQKENI. The CDR3, as DNA: TGTGCCAGCTCACCACCTAAAGCGGGAGTCTACAATGAGCAGTTCTTC. Translated: CASSPPKAGVYNEQFF.

The chain combines TRBV11-2 with TRBJ1-1; D gene uncertain. Between the trimmed V and J ends, which lost 4 bases and 1 base, there was a span of 10 bases. The germline V gene encodes CDR1 SGHAT and CDR2 FQNNGV. The CDR3 extends over 14 amino acids. In DNA form, the CDR3 reads TGTGCCAGCAGCTCATCGGACGGGAACACTGAAGCTTTCTTT. Residues: CASSSSDGNTEAFF.